The clone carrying this T cell receptor (beta chain) was seen ten or more times. The antigen is unknown. The source of the sample is a study of early T cells in non-severe SARS-CoV-2 infection. Study in general: Bulk RNA from unsorted whole blood was sequenced; chains were unpaired.

Unmatched junction bases numbered 11, after V lost 5 bases and J lost 12 bases. This CDR3 has 14 residues. Germline CDR1 is MNHEY and CDR2 is SVGEGT. Individual cDNA molecules carried attached unique molecular identifiers. TCRdb used MiXCR to reprocess the 5' RACE reads, holding one entry per CDR3 protein. The sample lists tens of thousands of distinct CDR3 sequences; roughly 9.5% were seen once. Study findings and constraints: VDJdb-based matching was biased toward anti-spike CD8 responses and missed private and CD4 specificities.

The J gene is TRBJ2-1, the V gene TRBV6-2 or TRBV6-3, with 9 bases aligning to TRBD1. Sequenced sample: whole blood. The TCR sequence derives from an adult who was a healthcare worker with PCR-confirmed SARS-CoV-2 infection or an uninfected control (not recorded which). CDR3 in DNA: TGTGCCAGCAGTGGGACAGGGTATTATGGTCGGCAGTTCTTC. It encodes CASSGTGYYGRQFF.